Following are 28 T cell receptor beta chains from one sample sequenced in a study of cytomegalovirus exposure and HLA in healthy donors. The PCR was carried out with 60 Vbeta primers and 13 Jbeta primers. The assay was immunoSEQ multiplex PCR, and TCRdb's table has in-frame clones only and misses some. The repertoire includes about 72,000 clones, around 82% of them detected once, and about 2% sits in the top ten. What was sequenced was PBMCs. These receptors all come from a man aged 18 to 30 in good health and CMV-seronegative.

The V call is TRBV6-6, the J call TRBJ2-7, with 9 nucleotides matching TRBD1. The CDR3 extends over 14 amino acids. Germline trimming cut 6 bases from V and 3 bases from J; bases unmatched to any gene: 6. CDR1 and CDR2 from the germline V gene are MNHNY and SVGAGI (reference sequence). The CDR3 DNA reads TGTGCCAGCAGCTCCGGGACAGGGAGCTACGAGCAGTACTTC. This codes for CASSSGTGSYEQYF.

The chain couples TRBV10-3 to TRBJ2-5; 8 nucleotides agree with TRBD2. Looked up from germline, CDR1 is ENHRY and CDR2 is SYGVKD. The CDR3 has 12 amino acids. Unmatched junction bases numbered 6, after V lost 10 bases and J lost 5 bases. The CDR3 bases are TGTGCCACCCGCGGGGGGTTGGAGACCCAGTACTTC. Amino acid sequence: CATRGGLETQYF.

This clone was found a few times. This chain connects TRBV27 to TRBJ2-7; 10 bases align to TRBD1. The V gene's germline CDR1 is MNHEY and CDR2 SMNVEV (reference sequence). The CDR3 consists of 16 residues. V shed 3 bases, J shed 2 bases, and the junction held 7 bases outside the gene matches. CDR3 in amino acids: CASSFGNGQGAYEQYF. Written as DNA, the CDR3 is TGTGCCAGCAGTTTCGGGAATGGACAGGGGGCCTACGAGCAGTACTTC.

This clone has just one count. The rearrangement joins TRBV28 to TRBJ2-5, with 9 bases lining up with TRBD2. The CDR3 covers 15 residues. The germline V gene encodes CDR1 MDHEN and CDR2 SYDVKM. V was pared by 2 bases and J by 3 bases, with 4 bases of the junction left unmatched. The CDR3 here is CASSLPSGNKETQYF. The DNA for the CDR3 is TGTGCCAGCAGTTTACCTAGCGGGAACAAAGAGACCCAGTACTTC.

This rearrangement joins TRBV6-1 to TRBJ2-3; D gene uncertain. In germline, CDR1 is MNHNS, CDR2 SASEGT. The CDR3 extends over 15 amino acids. V gave up 1 base and J gave up 1 base, with 9 bases separating them. The CDR3 sequence: CASSEGTTRTDTQYF. DNA for the CDR3: TGTGCCAGCAGTGAAGGTACTACCCGCACAGATACGCAGTATTTT.

This clone has just a few counts. The genes are TRBV29-1 and TRBJ1-2; D is unclear. In germline, CDR1 is SQVTM, CDR2 ANQGSEA. V was pared by 7 bases and J by 3 bases, with 12 bases between. CDR3 length: 12 residues. This chain's CDR3 is CSAGVKDYGYTF. CDR3 nucleotides: TGCAGCGCCGGGGTTAAGGACTATGGCTACACCTTC.

This clone has only one observation. The rearrangement joins TRBV19 to TRBJ2-1; no firm D call. Germline V CDR1 and CDR2: LNHDA, SQIVND (reference sequence). Between the trimmed V and J ends, which lost 4 bases and 5 bases, there was a span of 15 bases. The CDR3 consists of 15 residues. The CDR3 region has the DNA TGTGCCAGTAGTAGCGGAATCATCGAGGACAATGAGCAGTTCTTC. Protein product: CASSSGIIEDNEQFF.

The chain combines TRBV19 with TRBJ2-1; D may be TRBD1 (6 bases). The CDR3 runs to 18 residues. CDR1 is LNHDA, CDR2 SQIVND, per germline (reference sequence). Trimming shortened V by 3 bases and J by 10 bases, and 28 bases separated the two germline ends. CDR3 DNA: TGTGCCAGTAGTATTCAGACCCCCAGGGGAATTGGAACGGTGGAGCAGTTCTTC. The encoded protein is CASSIQTPRGIGTVEQFF.

The chain carries TRBV30 and TRBJ1-6; 9 positions agree with TRBD1. V was pared by 0 bases and J by 9 bases, with 6 bases of the junction left unmatched. This CDR3 region has 15 residues. From germline, CDR1 is GTSNPN and CDR2 SVGIG (reference sequence). Written as DNA, the CDR3 is TGTGCCTGGAGTGTACCCGGACAGGGGACTTCACCCCTCCACTTT. This gives the protein CAWSVPGQGTSPLHF.

V is TRBV5-1 and J is TRBJ2-2, with TRBD1 identical over 8 bases. Germline CDR1 SGHRS, CDR2 YFSETQ. The V gene end was trimmed by 0 bases and the J gene end by 7 bases; junction bases not matched to a gene: 17. CDR3 size: 19 residues. CDR3 loop: CASSLDLVLTGDLSGELFF. The DNA of the CDR3 is TGCGCCAGCAGCTTGGATTTAGTCTTGACAGGGGATCTAAGCGGGGAGCTGTTTTTT. Complete variable domain (other parts from reference TRBV5-1 and TRBJ2-2): KAGVTQTPRYLIKTRGQQVTLSCSPISGHRSVSWYQQTPGQGLQFLFEYFSETQRNKGNFPGRFSGRQFSNSRSEMNVSTLELGDSALYLCASSLDLVLTGDLSGELFFGEGSRLTVL.

V is TRBV7-2 and J is TRBJ2-7; D not certain. The CDR3 is 14 amino acids. The V gene's germline CDR1 is SGHTA and CDR2 FQGNSA. Deletions cut 7 bases from V and 2 bases from J, with 15 bases between. This CDR3 is CASTNLGSTYEQYF. Here the CDR3 DNA reads TGTGCCAGCACCAACCTCGGGTCCACCTACGAGCAGTACTTC.

CDR3 loop: CASSLLSRGDGYTF. The CDR3 DNA is TGTGCCAGCAGTTTATTGTCCCGCGGGGATGGCTACACCTTC. The chain couples TRBV28 to TRBJ1-2; no clear D gene. V lost 1 base, J lost 6 bases, and 12 bases lay in between. The CDR3 has 14 amino acids. In germline, CDR1 is MDHEN, CDR2 SYDVKM.

CDR3 amino acids: CSVDNRDRGLYEQYF. Written as DNA, the CDR3 is TGCAGCGTTGACAACCGGGACAGGGGGCTCTACGAGCAGTACTTC. This chain joins TRBV29-1 and TRBJ2-5, with 12 bases lining up with TRBD1. The J call may be wrong; the DNA end is better matched by TRBJ2-7. The CDR3 has 15 amino acids. Per germline, CDR1 SQVTM and CDR2 ANQGSEA.

This clone was counted between two and nine times. This chain connects TRBV11-2 to TRBJ1-2; the match to TRBD1 covers 7 bases. After removal of 5 bases from V and 4 bases from J, the junction contained 7 bases not matched to a gene. Germline V gene sequence: CDR1 SGHAT, CDR2 FQNNGV. The CDR3 contains 14 residues. The CDR3 loop reads CASSMPGQLYGYTF. CDR3 coding DNA: TGTGCCAGCAGCATGCCGGGACAGCTCTATGGCTACACCTTC.

The chain has TRBV9 and TRBJ1-2; D unclear. CDR1 and CDR2 from the germline V gene are SGDLS and YYNGEE. The CDR3 totals 15 residues. V dropped 0 bases and J dropped 0 bases, with 9 bases sitting between them. CDR3 in amino acids: CASSVAQTANYGYTF. DNA for the CDR3: TGTGCCAGCAGCGTAGCGCAGACTGCTAACTATGGCTACACCTTC.

J is TRBJ1-5 and V is TRBV27, with a possible D match to TRBD1 (6 bases). There are 14 residues in the CDR3. V lost 1 base and J lost 7, with 11 bases in between. Germline assignment: CDR1 MNHEY and CDR2 SMNVEV (reference sequence). CDR3 residues: CASSLYREGQPQHF. The CDR3 region has the DNA TGTGCCAGCAGTTTATACAGGGAGGGACAGCCCCAGCATTTT.

This chain joins TRBV18 and TRBJ2-5; 7 nucleotides match TRBD1. Per germline, CDR1 KGHSH and CDR2 LQKENI. The junction had 7 bases not matched to a gene; V was cut back by 3 bases and J by 3 bases. This CDR3 comprises 15 residues. The CDR3 DNA reads TGTGCCAGCTCACCGACGACGACAGGGAAAGAGACCCAGTACTTC. This gives the protein CASSPTTTGKETQYF.

The chain links TRBV6-5 to TRBJ2-1; 9 bases align to TRBD2. Germline CDR1 and CDR2: MNHEY and SVGAGI. The CDR3 is made up of 16 amino acids. Trimming cost V 0 bases and J 6 bases; bases outside gene matches: 6. The CDR3 bases are TGTGCCAGCAGTTACTCGAGCAGCGGGGGGCGCAATGAGCAGTTCTTC. Amino acid sequence: CASSYSSSGGRNEQFF.

This chain uses TRBV7-8 with TRBJ1-5; D unclear. CDR3 length: 15 amino acids. The germline V and J ends were trimmed by 5 bases and 5 bases, with 16 bases remaining between them. Per germline, CDR1 SGHVS and CDR2 FQNEAQ. DNA of the CDR3: TGTGCCAGCAGCAACCCCCGGGGAGAGGATCAGCCCCAGCATTTT. It yields the protein CASSNPRGEDQPQHF.

The chain is built from TRBV4-2 and TRBJ2-3, with D possibly matching TRBD2 (6 bases). The V end was cut by 0 bases, the J end by 4 bases, with 11 bases between. CDR1 is LGHNA, CDR2 YNFKEQ, per germline. This CDR3 contains 15 residues. The CDR3 here is CASSQESGVADTQYF. CDR3 sequence (DNA): TGTGCCAGCAGCCAAGAATCGGGGGTGGCAGATACGCAGTATTTT.

This sequence joins TRBV7-3 and TRBJ1-1; D is perhaps TRBD1 (6 bases). Trimming left V 5 bases short and J 1 base short, with 14 bases between. The CDR3 sequence is 15 residues long. CDR1 and CDR2 (germline): SGHTA, FQGTGA. The CDR3 DNA follows: TGTGCCAGCAGCCCGCCAGGGGCGGCGAACACTGAAGCTTTCTTT. It yields the protein CASSPPGAANTEAFF.

This chain uses TRBV6-6 with TRBJ1-5, with a tentative D call TRBD1 (5 bases). The CDR3 runs 14 residues. V was trimmed by 6 bases and J by 7 bases, leaving 16 bases between them. CDR1 MNHNY and CDR2 SVGAGI come from the germline V gene (reference sequence). In DNA form, the CDR3 reads TGTGCCAGCAGCCCCCCAGGGCTTGGGCAGCCCCAGCATTTT. Its protein is CASSPPGLGQPQHF.

The V gene is TRBV28, the J gene TRBJ1-1; tentative D call: TRBD1 (6 bases). Germline CDR1 is MDHEN and CDR2 is SYDVKM. The CDR3 spans 15 residues. V lost 2 bases to trimming and J lost 2 bases, with 12 bases between them. CDR3 sequence: CASSLGYRVNTEAFF. The CDR3 DNA reads as TGTGCCAGCAGTTTAGGCTACAGGGTCAACACTGAAGCTTTCTTT.

CDR3 region: CASSPQGATVNTEAFF. The CDR3, as DNA: TGCGCCAGCAGCCCCCAGGGGGCGACGGTGAACACTGAAGCTTTCTTT. The genes are TRBV4-3 and TRBJ1-1, with 8 nucleotides matching TRBD1. The CDR3 spans 16 residues. Germline lookup yields CDR1 LGHNA and CDR2 YSLEER. V was clipped by 4 bases and J by 0 bases; unmatched bases: 7.

This clone occurred once. CDR3 bases: TGTGCCAGCAGCGTAGGGACAGATCCCTACGAGCAGTACTTC. Its protein is CASSVGTDPYEQYF. The chain couples TRBV9 to TRBJ2-7; TRBD1 is a possible D gene (6 bases). Germline CDR1 is SGDLS and CDR2 is YYNGEE. The CDR3 consists of 14 residues. V lost 0 bases to trimming and J lost 2 bases, with 9 bases between them. Combining the CDR3 with reference TRBV9 and TRBJ2-7 gives the whole variable domain DSGVTQTPKHLITATGQRVTLRCSPRSGDLSVYWYQQSLDQGLQFLIQYYNGEERAKGNILERFSAQQFPDLHSELNLSSLELGDSALYFCASSVGTDPYEQYFGPGTRLTVT.

The genes are TRBV6-1 and TRBJ2-1; the D gene is possibly TRBD2 (6 bases). V lost 6 bases and J 1 base, leaving 10 bases between the germline ends. Germline values: CDR1 MNHNS, CDR2 SASEGT. The CDR3 has 14 amino acids. The CDR3 DNA sequence: TGTGCCAGCAGACTAGCCGCGTCCTACAATGAGCAGTTCTTC. The encoded protein is CASRLAASYNEQFF.

In DNA, the CDR3 is TGCGCCAGCAGCTGGGGGGGAAGCGCCAGCTCCTACGAGCAGTACTTC. This translates into CASSWGGSASSYEQYF. The rearrangement links TRBV5-1 to TRBJ2-7; 7 nucleotides match TRBD2. In germline, CDR1 is SGHRS, CDR2 YFSETQ. V lost 3 bases to trimming and J lost 0 bases; unmatched junction nucleotides: 9. The CDR3 length is 16 residues.

The chain joins TRBV15 to TRBJ1-2; no definite D call. The CDR3 consists of 15 residues. V lost 0 bases, J lost 0 bases, and 8 bases lay in between. Germline-derived CDR1 and CDR2 are LNHNV and YYDKDF (reference sequence). The CDR3 spells CATSRDFGANYGYTF. CDR3 nucleotides: TGTGCCACCAGCAGAGATTTCGGTGCTAACTATGGCTACACCTTC.